The 15 T cell receptor beta chains below all came from one sample that was sequenced in a study of blood T cell repertoires in COVID-19. Here immunoSEQ multiplex PCR was the method, and the copy in TCRdb shows in-frame clones only, minus some. Among 150,000 or so clones, 75% to 90% were seen once, and the ten largest hold around 6.5%. Sequencing input: peripheral blood. All receptors come from a man aged 80 or over with acute or convalescent COVID-19.

The DNA for the CDR3 is TGTGCCTGGAGTGTACTTAAAGAGACCCAGTACTTC. It translates to CAWSVLKETQYF. This chain joins TRBV30 and TRBJ2-5; D gene unclear. V dropped 0 bases and J dropped 3 bases, with 5 bases sitting between them. Germline values: CDR1 GTSNPN, CDR2 SVGIG (reference sequence). This CDR3 spans 12 amino acids. The full variable domain, completed using reference TRBV30 and TRBJ2-5, is SQTIHQWPATLVQPVGSPLSLECTVEGTSNPNLYWYRQAAGRGLQLLFYSVGIGQISSEVPQNLSASRPQDRQFILSSKKLLLSDSGFYLCAWSVLKETQYFGPGTRLLVL.

The chain combines TRBV28 with TRBJ1-2; possibly TRBD1 for D (6 bases). Trimming pared 5 bases from V and 4 bases from J, leaving 11 bases between. The CDR3 totals 13 residues. The germline CDR1 and CDR2 sequences are MDHEN and SYDVKM. The CDR3 nucleotides read TGTGCCAGCAGTCTCCAGGGGTTCTATGGCTACACCTTC. Protein: CASSLQGFYGYTF.

V is TRBV5-1 and J is TRBJ1-2; a weak D match, TRBD1 (6 bases). The V end was cut by 5 bases, the J end by 3 bases, with 11 bases between. The CDR3 runs to 13 residues. Germline CDR1 and CDR2: SGHRS and YFSETQ. The DNA of the CDR3 is TGCGCCAGCAGACCGGGACAAGACTATGGCTACACCTTC. It codes for CASRPGQDYGYTF.

This rearrangement joins TRBV29-1 to TRBJ1-1, with 8 positions matching TRBD1. The CDR3 is 15 residues long. Per germline, CDR1 SQVTM and CDR2 ANQGSEA. J lost 2 bases, V lost 4 bases, and 9 bases had no gene match. The CDR3 is CSVVRGLSFNTEAFF. Written as DNA, the CDR3 is TGCAGCGTTGTCAGGGGGCTTTCCTTTAACACTGAAGCTTTCTTT.

The CDR3 DNA reads TGTGCCAGCAGCCAGGAAGCGGGAAGTTCAGATACGCAGTATTTT. This gives the protein CASSQEAGSSDTQYF. V usage is TRBV4-2 and J usage is TRBJ2-3; 7 bases align to TRBD2. V shed 3 bases and J 4 bases; nucleotides not matched to a gene: 7. The CDR3 has 15 residues. Germline V gene lookup returns CDR1 LGHNA and CDR2 YNFKEQ.

The chain links TRBV6-5 to TRBJ2-2; D gene ambiguous. The length of the CDR3 is 13 residues. Deletions cut 8 bases from V and 5 bases from J, with 12 bases between. Germline CDR1 and CDR2: MNHEY and SVGAGI. CDR3 in amino acids: CASLPGATGELFF. In nucleotides, the CDR3 is TGTGCCAGCCTCCCCGGAGCAACCGGGGAGCTGTTTTTT.

The V and J genes are TRBV28 and TRBJ1-1, with D tentatively TRBD1 (6 bases). The CDR3 sequence is 13 residues long. Between the trimmed V and J ends, which lost 4 bases and 5 bases, there was a span of 11 bases. Germline CDR1 is MDHEN and CDR2 is SYDVKM. For the CDR3, the DNA is TGTGCCAGCAGTTCCCAGGGGCGAACTGAAGCTTTCTTT. Amino acids: CASSSQGRTEAFF.

This chain joins TRBV7-3 and TRBJ2-3, with 12 bases aligning to TRBD2. From germline, CDR1 is SGHTA and CDR2 FQGTGA. V shed 5 bases, J shed 0 bases, and the junction held 3 bases outside the gene matches. The CDR3 has 16 residues. CDR3 coding DNA: TGTGCCAGCAGCCCCGGGACTAGCGGGAGCACAGATACGCAGTATTTT. Translated: CASSPGTSGSTDTQYF.

This rearrangement joins TRBV3-1 (or the pseudogene TRBV3-2) to TRBJ1-1; tentatively, D is TRBD1 (5 bases). Between the trimmed V and J ends, which lost 0 bases and 1 base, there was a span of 12 bases. This CDR3 has 16 amino acids. Germline V lookup: CDR1 LGHDT, CDR2 YNNKEL (reference sequence). The DNA of the CDR3 is TGTGCCAGCAGCCAAGAATGGGGGGTAGAGAACACTGAAGCTTTCTTT. Translation: CASSQEWGVENTEAFF.

The chain joins TRBV5-5 to TRBJ1-1; 8 nucleotides line up with TRBD1. This CDR3 comprises 15 residues. CDR1 is SGHKS and CDR2 is YYEKEE in the germline V gene (reference sequence). After removal of 0 bases from V and 4 bases from J, the junction contained 5 bases not matched to a gene. The CDR3 region is CASSLVHRGATEAFF. Written as DNA, the CDR3 is TGTGCCAGCAGCTTGGTGCACAGGGGGGCCACTGAAGCTTTCTTT.

The chain is built from TRBV10-3 and TRBJ2-3; tentatively, D is TRBD1 (5 bases). The CDR3 covers 14 residues. Germline CDR1 is ENHRY and CDR2 is SYGVKD. Trimming left V 3 bases short and J 2 bases short, with 9 bases between. This CDR3 reads CAISDGANTDTQYF. The CDR3 DNA reads as TGTGCCATCAGTGATGGGGCGAACACAGATACGCAGTATTTT.

The chain couples TRBV11-1 to TRBJ2-7; TRBD1 matches at 9 bases. The V and J ends lost 5 bases and 5 bases, in that order; junction bases with no gene match: 1. This CDR3 has 12 residues. From germline, CDR1 is SGHAT and CDR2 FQDESV (reference sequence). CDR3 DNA: TGTGCCAGCAGCCGGGACAGGGACGAGCAGTACTTC. As protein: CASSRDRDEQYF. Based on the CDR3 plus reference TRBV11-1 and TRBJ2-7, the full variable domain is EAEVAQSPRYKITEKSQAVAFWCDPISGHATLYWYRQILGQGPELLVQFQDESVVDDSQLPKDRFSAERLKGVDSTLKIQPAELGDSAMYLCASSRDRDEQYFGPGTRLTVT.

CDR3 DNA sequence: TGTGCCAGCAGCCACAGTGACAGGGGGCTAAACACTGAAGCTTTCTTT. Amino acid sequence: CASSHSDRGLNTEAFF. V is TRBV3-1 (or the pseudogene TRBV3-2) and J is TRBJ1-1; 10 nucleotides line up with TRBD1. After removal of 3 bases from V and 2 bases from J, the junction contained 6 bases not matched to a gene. CDR3 length equals 16 residues. The V gene's germline CDR1 is LGHDT and CDR2 YNNKEL (reference sequence).

The chain couples TRBV30 to TRBJ1-1; tentatively, D is TRBD1 (5 bases). Germline CDR1 is GTSNPN and CDR2 is SVGIG (reference sequence). The CDR3 is made up of 13 amino acids. Trimming removed 7 bases from V and 1 base from J, with 13 bases in between. The CDR3 nucleotides read TGTGCCTTAATCAGGGCTTCGAACACTGAAGCTTTCTTT. Encoded protein: CALIRASNTEAFF. The variable domain in full, completed from reference TRBV30 and TRBJ1-1, reads SQTIHQWPATLVQPVGSPLSLECTVEGTSNPNLYWYRQAAGRGLQLLFYSVGIGQISSEVPQNLSASRPQDRQFILSSKKLLLSDSGFYLCALIRASNTEAFFGQGTRLTVV.

The rearrangement joins TRBV5-6 to TRBJ1-2; D is ambiguous. With 0 bases removed from V and 1 base from J, the gap between germline ends came to 13 bases. Germline V gives CDR1 SGHDT, CDR2 YYEEEE. This CDR3 is built from 16 residues. CDR3 bases: TGTGCCAGCAGCTTGGCCGCAAGGACTCGTAACTATGGCTACACCTTC. Its translation is CASSLAARTRNYGYTF. The entire variable domain, with the rest obtained from reference TRBV5-6 and TRBJ1-2, is as follows: DAGVTQSPTHLIKTRGQQVTLRCSPKSGHDTVSWYQQALGQGPQFIFQYYEEEERQRGNFPDRFSGHQFPNYSSELNVNALLLGDSALYLCASSLAARTRNYGYTFGSGTRLTVV.